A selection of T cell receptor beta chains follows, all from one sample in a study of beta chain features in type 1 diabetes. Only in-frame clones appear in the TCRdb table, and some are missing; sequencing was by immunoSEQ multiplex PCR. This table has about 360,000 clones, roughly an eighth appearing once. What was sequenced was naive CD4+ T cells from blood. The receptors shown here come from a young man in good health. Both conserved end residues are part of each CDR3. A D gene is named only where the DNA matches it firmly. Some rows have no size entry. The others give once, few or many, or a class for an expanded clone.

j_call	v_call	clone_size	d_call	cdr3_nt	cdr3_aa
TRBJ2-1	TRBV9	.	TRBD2	TGTGCCAGCGGAGGGGATAGCGGGTCCTTTAATGAGCAGTTCTTC	CASGGDSGSFNEQFF
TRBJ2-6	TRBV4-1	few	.	TGCGCCAGCAGCCCGCCTCAGGGTACATCGCCCTCTGGGGCCAACGTCCTGACTTTC	CASSPPQGTSPSGANVLTF
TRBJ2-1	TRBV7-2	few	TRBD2	TGTGCCAGCAGCCCTAGCGGGAGCCCGTTCTTC	CASSPSGSPFF
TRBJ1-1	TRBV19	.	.	TGTGCCAGTAGTACTCCAGGGAGGAGAAACACTGAAGCTTTCTTT	CASSTPGRRNTEAFF
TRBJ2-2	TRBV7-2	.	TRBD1	TGTGCCAGCAGCTTAAATGGCCAGGGGGTCACCGGGGAGCTGTTTTTT	CASSLNGQGVTGELFF
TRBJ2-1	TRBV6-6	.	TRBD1	TGTGCCAGCAGTTATTTACAGGGGGGTTACGATGAGCAGTTCTTC	CASSYLQGGYDEQFF
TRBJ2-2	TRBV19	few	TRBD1	TGTGCCAGTAGTCTTAGGACAGGGGAAGGTGCCGGGGAGCTGTTTTTT	CASSLRTGEGAGELFF
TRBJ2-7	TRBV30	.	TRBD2	TGTGCCTGGAGTGCCGGGGGGGCCAAATTTCGGTCCTACGAGCAGTACTTC	CAWSAGGAKFRSYEQYF
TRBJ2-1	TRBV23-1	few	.	TGCGCCAGCAGTCGCCCTCAGAGGCAGGGGTCCGATTCGGCTTTTTTCTTC	CASSRPQRQGSDSAFFF
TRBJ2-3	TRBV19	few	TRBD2	TGTGCCAGTAGCCCGGGACTAGCGGGGAACACAGATACGCAGTATTTT	CASSPGLAGNTDTQYF
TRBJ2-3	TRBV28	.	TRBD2	TGTGCCAGCACCTTAGCGGGAGGAGGAGATACGCAGTATTTT	CASTLAGGGDTQYF
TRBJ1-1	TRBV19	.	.	TGTGCCAGTAGTAGGAGGACGGTGAACACTGAAGCTTTCTTT	CASSRRTVNTEAFF
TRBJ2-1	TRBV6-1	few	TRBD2	TGTGCCAGCACTAGGACTAGCGGGAGCGATGAGCAGTTCTTC	CASTRTSGSDEQFF
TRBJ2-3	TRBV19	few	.	TGTGCCAGTAGTCCCAACAGGAGGGGTGCAGATACGCAGTATTTT	CASSPNRRGADTQYF
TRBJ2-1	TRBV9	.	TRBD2	TGTGCCAGCAGCTCCTCACCGGGACTAGCGGATTACAATGAGCAGTTCTTC	CASSSSPGLADYNEQFF
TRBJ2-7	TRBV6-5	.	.	TGTGCCAGCAGTTATGGGGGGACCTCCTACGAGCAGTACTTC	CASSYGGTSYEQYF
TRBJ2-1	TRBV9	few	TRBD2	TGTGCCAGCAGCGTAGATTTAGCGGGAGGATATGAGCAGTTCTTC	CASSVDLAGGYEQFF
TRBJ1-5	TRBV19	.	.	TGTGCCAGTAGTCCCGACAGGAGCAATCAGCCCCAGCATTTT	CASSPDRSNQPQHF
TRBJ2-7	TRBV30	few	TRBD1	TGTGCCTGGAGTCCAGACAGGGGTGGTTACGAGCAGTACTTC	CAWSPDRGGYEQYF
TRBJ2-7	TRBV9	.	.	TGTGCCAGCTCCTCTTCTAGCGTGCCCCTGGACGAGCAGTACTTC	CASSSSSVPLDEQYF
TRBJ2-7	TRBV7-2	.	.	TGTGCCAGCAGCCACGGACTTACCTACGAGCAGTACTTC	CASSHGLTYEQYF
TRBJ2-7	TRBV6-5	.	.	TGTGCCAGCAGAACAGACAGGCGTACCTACGAGCAGTACTTC	CASRTDRRTYEQYF
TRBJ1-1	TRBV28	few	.	TGTGCCAGCAGCCCTACAGGGCTATCCACTGAAGCTTTCTTT	CASSPTGLSTEAFF
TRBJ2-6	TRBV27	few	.	TGTGCCAGCAGTTTTGACAGGCTCACATTAACTAGCTCTGGGGCCAACGTCCTGACTTTC	CASSFDRLTLTSSGANVLTF
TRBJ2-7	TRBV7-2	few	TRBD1	TGTGCCACCAGCAAAGACAGGGGGGCGGAGGAGCAGTACTTC	CATSKDRGAEEQYF
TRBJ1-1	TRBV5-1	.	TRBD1	TGCGCCAGCAGCTTGTTCACAGGGGTTGACACTGAAGCTTTCTTT	CASSLFTGVDTEAFF
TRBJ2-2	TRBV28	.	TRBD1	TGTGCCAGCTTCCCCTACGGACAGGGGGCGAACACCGGGGAGCTGTTTTTT	CASFPYGQGANTGELFF
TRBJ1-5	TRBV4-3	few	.	TGCGCCAGCAGCCAAGAGGGGGCTCGCAATCAGCCCCAGCATTTT	CASSQEGARNQPQHF
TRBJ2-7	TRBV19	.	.	TGTGCCAGCACCCCGGACAGACCCGAGTGGTACGAGCAGTACTTC	CASTPDRPEWYEQYF
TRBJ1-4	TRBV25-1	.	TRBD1	TGTGCCAGCAGCCAAGGGGGCGCGGGTGAAAAACTGTTTTTT	CASSQGGAGEKLFF
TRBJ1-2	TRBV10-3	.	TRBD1	TGTGCCATCCAAGGGATGGGACAGACTAACTATGGCTACACCTTC	CAIQGMGQTNYGYTF
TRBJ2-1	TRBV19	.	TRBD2	TGTGCCAGTAGTGGGGGACTAGCGGGAGGGGCCCTGTACAATGAGCAGTTCTTC	CASSGGLAGGALYNEQFF
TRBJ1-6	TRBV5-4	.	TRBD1	TGTGCCAGCAGCATCAGACAGGGCTCGGATAATTCACCCCTCCACTTT	CASSIRQGSDNSPLHF
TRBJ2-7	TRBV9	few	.	TGTGCCAGCAGCGCCGTGGGTGAGGCCTTCTACGAGCAGTACTTC	CASSAVGEAFYEQYF
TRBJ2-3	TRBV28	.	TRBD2	TGTGCCAGCAGCCGCCTTGTAGCGGGGGGGCCTGCAGATACGCAGTATTTT	CASSRLVAGGPADTQYF
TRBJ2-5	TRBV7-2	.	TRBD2	TGTGCCAGCAGCGCGGTACGGGGCGGGGGGACCCAGTACTTC	CASSAVRGGGTQYF
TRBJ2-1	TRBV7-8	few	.	TGTGCCAGCAGCCTCCCCGGCAATGAGCAGTTCTTC	CASSLPGNEQFF
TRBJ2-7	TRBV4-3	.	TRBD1	TGCGCCAGCAGCCAAGAATGGGACAGCTCCTACGAGCAGTACTTC	CASSQEWDSSYEQYF
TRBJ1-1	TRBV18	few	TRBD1	TGTGCCAGCTCACTGGGGGACAGGGTAGAGGTCACTGAAGCTTTCTTT	CASSLGDRVEVTEAFF
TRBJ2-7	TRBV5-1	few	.	TGCGCCAGCAGCTCGGGGGACCACAGAACTTACGAGCAGTACTTC	CASSSGDHRTYEQYF
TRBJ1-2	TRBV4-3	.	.	TGCGCCAGCAGCCAAGGGTACGGCTATGGCTACACCTTC	CASSQGYGYGYTF
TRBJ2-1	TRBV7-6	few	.	TGTGCCAGCAGCCAACAGCAGAACTACAATGAGCAGTTCTTC	CASSQQQNYNEQFF
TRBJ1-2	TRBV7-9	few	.	TGTGCCAGCAGCTTAGAGATGGTCCTGATAGCTGGCTACACCTTC	CASSLEMVLIAGYTF